The next 17 T cell receptor beta chains were all read from a single sample in a study of blood T cell repertoires in COVID-19. Clones were read by immunoSEQ multiplex PCR, and TCRdb kept only the in-frame ones, dropping some. The sample holds 55,000 to 80,000 clones; roughly 77% are singletons and the top ten take around 0.83%. The sample was peripheral blood. All receptors come from a woman aged 70-85 years with acute or convalescent COVID-19.

This sequence joins TRBV6-2 or TRBV6-3 and TRBJ1-1, with unresolved D. V was trimmed by 2 bases and J by 1 base, leaving 11 bases between them. Germline assignment: CDR1 MNHEY and CDR2 SVGEGT. This CDR3 is 15 amino acids long. CDR3 amino acids: CASSYPADWNTEAFF. CDR3 nucleotides: TGTGCCAGCAGTTACCCTGCCGACTGGAACACTGAAGCTTTCTTT.

This clone was seen just once. The V gene is TRBV9, the J gene TRBJ2-3; 14 bases are shared with TRBD2. V shed 6 bases and J 0 bases; nucleotides not matched to a gene: 15. The CDR3 has 20 amino acids. Per the germline V gene, CDR1 is SGDLS and CDR2 is YYNGEE. CDR3 residues: CASTRNPGTSGSLSTDTQYF. In DNA, the CDR3 is TGTGCCAGCACCCGAAACCCAGGGACTAGCGGGAGCTTAAGCACAGATACGCAGTATTTT.

The chain is built from TRBV30 and TRBJ2-7; 9 nucleotides align to TRBD2. From germline, CDR1 is GTSNPN and CDR2 SVGIG (reference sequence). Trimming removed 2 bases from V and 12 bases from J; junction bases left unmatched: 14. CDR3 length: 14 residues. The CDR3 region is CAWSMLAGSSPRYF. The DNA for the CDR3 is TGTGCCTGGAGTATGCTAGCGGGATCCTCGCCCCGGTACTTC.

The CDR3 reads CASSVQATNEKLFF. In nucleotides, the CDR3 is TGTGCCAGTAGTGTACAGGCAACTAATGAAAAACTGTTTTTT. The V gene is TRBV19, the J gene TRBJ1-4; possibly TRBD1 for D (5 bases). Deletions cut 5 bases from V and 0 bases from J, with 7 bases between. Germline V CDR1 and CDR2: LNHDA, SQIVND (reference sequence). The CDR3 extends over 14 amino acids. Based on the CDR3 plus reference TRBV19 and TRBJ1-4, the full variable domain is DGGITQSPKYLFRKEGQNVTLSCEQNLNHDAMYWYRQDPGQGLRLIYYSQIVNDFQKGDIAEGYSVSREKKESFPLTVTSAQKNPTAFYLCASSVQATNEKLFFGSGTQLSVL.

CDR3 residues: CASSPPGQINSPLHF. DNA for the CDR3: TGTGCCAGCAGTCCACCGGGACAGATTAATTCACCCCTCCACTTT. The rearrangement joins TRBV6-6 to TRBJ1-6, with TRBD1 matching over 7 bases. With V trimmed by 5 bases and J by 6 bases, 7 bases remained unmatched. Germline CDR1 reads MNHNY; CDR2 reads SVGAGI (reference sequence). The CDR3 is made up of 15 amino acids.

This chain links TRBV2 with TRBJ1-1; the D gene is possibly TRBD1 (5 bases). With 4 bases removed from V and 6 bases from J, the gap between germline ends came to 12 bases. The CDR3 contains 13 residues. From germline, CDR1 is SNHLY and CDR2 FYNNEI. The CDR3 reads CASSVGGIAEAFF. The CDR3 region has the DNA TGTGCCAGCAGTGTTGGGGGGATCGCTGAAGCTTTCTTT.

The chain has TRBV29-1 and TRBJ1-1; TRBD1 aligns across 11 bases. Germline V gene data show CDR1 as SQVTM and CDR2 as ANQGSEA. J lost 4 bases, V lost 7 bases, and 8 bases had no gene match. The CDR3 sequence is 14 residues long. CDR3 nucleotides: TGCAGCGCTACCAGGACAGGGGGCCCCACTGAAGCTTTCTTT. Protein sequence: CSATRTGGPTEAFF.

The rearrangement joins TRBV7-2 to TRBJ2-1; D perhaps matches TRBD2 (5 bases). Germline CDR1 is SGHTA and CDR2 is FQGNSA. The CDR3 sequence is 13 residues long. V was trimmed by 3 bases and J by 9 bases, leaving 12 bases between them. CDR3 nucleotides: TGTGCCAGCAGCTTCGGAGGCGCCGGTGAGCAGTTCTTC. Translating gives CASSFGGAGEQFF. The entire variable domain, with the rest obtained from reference TRBV7-2 and TRBJ2-1, is as follows: GAGVSQSPSNKVTEKGKDVELRCDPISGHTALYWYRQSLGQGLEFLIYFQGNSAPDKSGLPSDRFSAERTGGSVSTLTIQRTQQEDSAVYLCASSFGGAGEQFFGPGTRLTVL.

This rearrangement joins TRBV9 to TRBJ2-1; tentatively, D is TRBD2 (5 bases). V dropped 0 bases and J dropped 9 bases, with 19 bases sitting between them. The V gene's germline CDR1 is SGDLS and CDR2 YYNGEE. The CDR3 runs to 16 residues. In DNA form, the CDR3 reads TGTGCCAGCAGCGTAGGAGCGGACCCCCTGCTGGGTGAGCAGTTCTTC. Encoded protein: CASSVGADPLLGEQFF. The full variable domain, in which reference TRBV9 and TRBJ2-1 provide the parts outside the CDR3, is DSGVTQTPKHLITATGQRVTLRCSPRSGDLSVYWYQQSLDQGLQFLIQYYNGEERAKGNILERFSAQQFPDLHSELNLSSLELGDSALYFCASSVGADPLLGEQFFGPGTRLTVL.

The chain joins TRBV19 to TRBJ1-2; D not resolved. V dropped 5 bases and J dropped 4 bases, with 17 bases sitting between them. The CDR3 contains 15 residues. The germline V gene has CDR1 LNHDA and CDR2 SQIVND (reference sequence). CDR3 sequence: CASSESRVESYGYTF. CDR3 sequence (DNA): TGTGCCAGTAGTGAGTCGCGTGTGGAGTCCTATGGCTACACCTTC.

Written as DNA, the CDR3 is TGTGCCAGCTCACCACCGAGAGGCGGGGGGCGCTACACCGGGGAGCTGTTTTTT. This translates into CASSPPRGGGRYTGELFF. The J gene is TRBJ2-2, the V gene TRBV18; 8 nucleotides agree with TRBD2. V lost 0 bases to trimming and J lost 3 bases; unmatched junction nucleotides: 9. The CDR3 covers 18 residues. Germline lookup yields CDR1 KGHSH and CDR2 LQKENI.

The chain employs TRBV14 and TRBJ1-1; 8 bases agree with TRBD1. CDR1 is SGHDN, CDR2 FVKESK, per germline. This CDR3 has 14 amino acids. Trimming at V came to 5 bases and at J to 9 bases, leaving 11 bases not matched to a gene. The CDR3 here is CASSFQGQGLKAFF. The CDR3 bases are TGTGCCAGCAGCTTTCAAGGACAGGGTCTAAAAGCTTTCTTT. The full variable domain, completed using reference TRBV14 and TRBJ1-1, is EAGVTQFPSHSVIEKGQTVTLRCDPISGHDNLYWYRRVMGKEIKFLLHFVKESKQDESGMPNNRFLAERTGGTYSTLKVQPAELEDSGVYFCASSFQGQGLKAFFGQGTRLTVV.

The CDR3 nucleotides read TGTGCCAGTTGGGACAGGGGTAGTGCGGCCCAGCATTTT. It is translated as CASWDRGSAAQHF. V usage is TRBV19 and J usage is TRBJ1-5; 10 positions agree with TRBD1. This CDR3 is 13 amino acids long. Trimming at V came to 8 bases and at J to 11 bases, leaving 9 bases not matched to a gene. Germline V gene sequence: CDR1 LNHDA, CDR2 SQIVND (reference sequence).

This rearrangement joins TRBV7-8 to TRBJ1-2, with D possibly TRBD1 on 5 matching bases. Germline CDR1 reads SGHVS; CDR2 reads FQNEAQ. The CDR3 has 13 residues. Trimming stripped 1 base from V and 6 bases from J, with 9 bases between. The CDR3 region is CASSLGGENGYTF. The CDR3, as DNA: TGTGCCAGCAGCTTAGGGGGGGAGAATGGCTACACCTTC.

This clone was seen a handful of times. The gene calls are TRBV5-5 and TRBJ1-5, with D possibly being TRBD1 (5 bases). V dropped 1 base and J dropped 12 bases, with 14 bases sitting between them. This CDR3 comprises 13 residues. Germline values: CDR1 SGHKS, CDR2 YYEKEE (reference sequence). CDR3 in DNA: TGTGCCAGCAGCTTGACTCCCGGGGGAGGCCAGCATTTT. Protein product: CASSLTPGGGQHF.

The chain recombines TRBV27 with TRBJ2-3; 7 nucleotides match TRBD2. The ends lost 6 bases at V and 7 bases at J; junction bases unmatched: 16. The germline V gene encodes CDR1 MNHEY and CDR2 SMNVEV (reference sequence). The CDR3 is 16 amino acids. In nucleotides, the CDR3 is TGTGCCAGCAGCCTCACACTAAACGGGAGGTTAAATACGCAGTATTTT. Translation: CASSLTLNGRLNTQYF.

In this sample, this clone turned up once. The CDR3, as DNA: TGTGCCAGCAGCCAGGGGGCAAATTCACCCCTCCACTTT. Residues: CASSQGANSPLHF. The chain recombines TRBV6-5 with TRBJ1-6; the match to TRBD1 covers 8 bases. Germline loops: CDR1 MNHEY, CDR2 SVGAGI. The CDR3 extends over 13 amino acids. The junction had 2 bases not matched to a gene; V was cut back by 6 bases and J by 7 bases.